Shown below are 22 T cell receptor beta chains from a single sample sequenced in a study of breast tumors, draining lymph nodes, adjacent tissues. MiXCR, run by TCRdb on the multiplex PCR reads, gives a single entry per CDR3 protein. This table has about 270,000 distinct CDR3 sequences, about 30% appearing once. The lymph nodes were axillary draining lymph nodes from breast cancer patients. Sequencing was carried out using axillary lymph node tissue. The receptor set was obtained from a female donor with breast cancer. Some clones in this sample may be carry-over from other donors' samples.

This clonotype has more than one count but fewer than ten. The rearrangement uses TRBV11-1 and TRBJ2-3, with a weak D call TRBD1 (6 bases). The ends were cut back, 4 bases at V and 6 bases at J, with 32 bases in the middle. Germline values: CDR1 SGHAT, CDR2 FQDESV (reference sequence). This CDR3 spans 20 amino acids. CDR3 protein: CASSSPAVGADPLGADTQYF. CDR3 bases: TGTGCCAGCAGCTCCCCCGCTGTCGGAGCGGACCCCTTGGGGGCGGATACGCAGTATTTT.

This clonotype showed up just a few times. Just one base apart from a much larger clone, this may be a read error. The genes are TRBV4-3 and TRBJ2-7; D gene uncertain. The V end lost 1 base, the J end lost 4 bases, and 14 bases lay between the germline ends. In germline, CDR1 is LGHNA, CDR2 YSLEER. The CDR3 is made up of 15 amino acids. The DNA of the CDR3 is TGCGCCAGCAGCCAAGGCGTGGACGGGCGATACGAGCAGTACTTC. Translating gives CASSQGVDGRYEQYF.

The chain uses TRBV15 and TRBJ1-5, with 9 bases lining up with TRBD1. The CDR3 extends over 16 amino acids. V was clipped by 0 bases and J by 0 bases; unmatched bases: 0. Germline lookup yields CDR1 LNHNV and CDR2 YYDKDF (reference sequence). CDR3 region: CATSRETGGSNQPQHF. DNA for the CDR3: TGTGCCACCAGCAGAGAGACAGGGGGTAGCAATCAGCCCCAGCATTTT.

Note on this clonotype: A read error may be the cause here, since a much bigger clone is one base away. The chain recombines TRBV12-3 or TRBV12-4 with TRBJ2-7; 12 bases match TRBD2. The CDR3 length is 15 residues. Trimming took 5 bases from V and 5 from J; bases not matched to a gene: 7. CDR3: CASSAGLAGIDEQYF. The CDR3 DNA follows: TGTGCCAGCAGTGCTGGACTAGCGGGAATCGACGAGCAGTACTTC.

Notes on this clonotype: With a much larger clone just one base away, this may be a read error. J is TRBJ2-3 and V is TRBV11-2; weak D call: TRBD1 (6 bases). CDR3 size: 17 residues. Germline CDR1 reads SGHAT; CDR2 reads FQNNGV. Trimming pared 5 bases from V and 2 bases from J, leaving 20 bases between. This chain's CDR3 is CASSRTLVGAYTDTQYF. CDR3 DNA: TGTGCCAGCAGCAGAACCTTAGTGGGGGCCTACACAGATACGCAGTATTTT.

This clonotype appeared many times. This chain uses TRBV9 with TRBJ2-3; TRBD1 or TRBD2 may be the D gene (6 bases each). Germline V gives CDR1 SGDLS, CDR2 YYNGEE. The CDR3 is 14 amino acids. V was pared by 0 bases and J by 6 bases, with 11 bases between. This chain's CDR3 is CASSVELGGDTQYF. The CDR3 nucleotides are TGTGCCAGCAGCGTAGAGCTAGGGGGGGATACGCAGTATTTT.

In the case of this clonotype: The junction departs from germline at one end; a sequencing error may be responsible. The chain joins TRBV30 to TRBJ2-2; 9 bases are a match to TRBD2. Germline V gene lookup returns CDR1 GTSNPN and CDR2 SVGIG (reference sequence). The CDR3 length is 15 residues. The DNA of the CDR3 is TGTGCCTGGATCCCCCTAGCGGGACTCACCGGGGAGCTGGTTTTT. Protein product: CAWIPLAGLTGELVF.

At least ten counts were recorded for this clonotype. The chain carries TRBV11-2 and TRBJ2-1, with TRBD2 identical over 14 bases. Trimming removed 5 bases from V and 7 bases from J; junction bases left unmatched: 10. CDR1 is SGHAT, CDR2 FQNNGV, per germline. This CDR3 spans 17 amino acids. The CDR3 sequence: CASSARGGLAGVNEQFF. The CDR3 DNA reads TGTGCCAGCAGCGCGCGGGGGGGACTAGCGGGAGTAAATGAGCAGTTCTTC.

The sample holds one count of this clonotype. The conserved phenylalanine or tryptophan is not found at the CDR3 terminus, so this likely reflects a read error. The chain joins TRBV6-2 or TRBV6-3 to TRBJ2-5, with 9 positions matching TRBD1. The CDR3 length is 17 residues. V trimming: 6 bases; J trimming: 5 bases; junction bases outside the gene matches: 16. The germline CDR1 and CDR2 sequences are MNHEY and SVGEGT. The CDR3 DNA is TGTGCCAGCAGACCCCAAACTCCCGGGACAGGGCGGGAGACCCAGTACTCC. Protein sequence: CASRPQTPGTGRETQYS.

This clonotype came up many times. The V and J genes are TRBV5-1 and TRBJ1-6, with a weak D call TRBD1 (6 bases). The V gene lost 4 bases and the J gene lost 0 bases, with 14 bases spanning the gap. CDR3 length equals 17 residues. Per germline, CDR1 SGHRS and CDR2 YFSETQ. The CDR3 coding sequence is TGCGCCAGCAGCATCGGACAGTCGAGCTCCTATAATTCACCCCTCCACTTT. Encoded protein: CASSIGQSSSYNSPLHF.

In its sample, this clonotype was seen a few times. This chain links TRBV6-2 or TRBV6-3 with TRBJ1-5, with 9 bases matching TRBD1. Germline V gene data show CDR1 as MNHEY and CDR2 as SVGEGT. Trimming removed 5 bases from V and 6 bases from J; junction bases left unmatched: 8. There are 15 residues in the CDR3. The DNA for the CDR3 is TGTGCCAGCAGTCCGACAGGGGGTTTGGGTCAGCCCCAGCATTTT. Translation gives CASSPTGGLGQPQHF.

Worth noting for this clonotype: This could be a read error, since a much larger clone is one nucleotide away. V gene TRBV5-4 combines with J gene TRBJ2-3; 10 positions agree with TRBD2. This CDR3 spans 18 amino acids. Germline CDR1 SGHNT, CDR2 YYREEE (reference sequence). As DNA, the CDR3 is TGTGCCAGCAGCTTGGTAGTGGTAGCGGGAGGAGTCACAGATACGCAGTGTTTT. Translating gives CASSLVVVAGGVTDTQCF.

This clonotype was seen once. The chain links TRBV10-1 to TRBJ2-7, with 12 bases aligning to TRBD2. Germline V lookup: CDR1 WNHNN, CDR2 SYGVQD (reference sequence). Trimming at V came to 9 bases and at J to 3 bases, leaving 9 bases not matched to a gene. This CDR3 region has 15 residues. The CDR3 nucleotides read TGCGCCAGAGGGGGGGTGACTAGCGGGAGCTACGAGCAGTACTTC. Its translation is CARGGVTSGSYEQYF.

This clonotype was counted a few times. Because it lacks the conserved phenylalanine or tryptophan at the end, this CDR3 is likely a read error. The chain has TRBV20-1 and TRBJ2-7; 8 bases match TRBD1. The CDR3 loop spans 14 amino acids. Trimming took 3 bases from V and 1 from J; bases not matched to a gene: 5. Per germline, CDR1 DFQATT and CDR2 SNEGSKA (reference sequence). The CDR3: CSAREGQGSYEQYS. The CDR3 DNA follows: TGCAGTGCTAGGGAAGGACAGGGTTCCTACGAGCAGTACTCC.

This clonotype turned up a few times. The chain is built from TRBV30 and TRBJ1-3, with 12 bases lining up with TRBD1. The CDR3 runs to 18 residues. Per the germline V gene, CDR1 is GTSNPN and CDR2 is SVGIG (reference sequence). Unmatched junction bases numbered 15, after V lost 2 bases and J lost 7 bases. The CDR3 bases are TGTGCCTGGAGTCCCCGGGACAGGGGGCAAGGAGAGTGGAACACCATATATTTT. This encodes CAWSPRDRGQGEWNTIYF. Combining the CDR3 with reference TRBV30 and TRBJ1-3 gives the whole variable domain SQTIHQWPATLVQPVGSPLSLECTVEGTSNPNLYWYRQAAGRGLQLLFYSVGIGQISSEVPQNLSASRPQDRQFILSSKKLLLSDSGFYLCAWSPRDRGQGEWNTIYFGEGSWLTVV.

The chain couples TRBV7-9 to TRBJ2-7; D might be TRBD1 or TRBD2, each matching 8 bases. The CDR3 is 18 residues long. V lost 3 bases to trimming and J lost 3 bases, with 24 bases between them. The germline CDR1 and CDR2 sequences are SEHNR and FQNEAQ (reference sequence). CDR3 loop: CASSFGGGAGGAIYEQYF. The CDR3 DNA sequence: TGTGCCAGCAGCTTCGGGGGGGGGGCAGGGGGCGCTATCTACGAGCAGTACTTC.

As for this clonotype: Just one base apart from a much larger clone, this may be a read error. This sequence joins TRBV20-1 and TRBJ2-1, with D perhaps being TRBD1 or TRBD2 (5 bases each). V was pared by 3 bases and J by 7 bases, with 16 bases between. CDR1 is DFQATT and CDR2 is SNEGSKA in the germline V gene (reference sequence). The CDR3 has 14 amino acids. CDR3: CSARFPGKGNEQFF. In DNA form, the CDR3 reads TGCAGTGCTAGGTTTCCCGGGAAGGGGAATGAGCAGTTCTTC.

This clonotype was picked up many times. This chain uses TRBV11-2 with TRBJ1-4; a possible D gene is TRBD1 (6 bases). V dropped 3 bases and J dropped 5 bases, with 25 bases sitting between them. The germline CDR1 and CDR2 sequences are SGHAT and FQNNGV. CDR3 size: 19 residues. The CDR3 loop is CASSLLGGTIQGRNEKLFF. CDR3 nucleotides: TGTGCCAGCAGCTTGTTGGGGGGTACGATACAGGGTAGAAATGAAAAACTGTTTTTT.

The chain recombines TRBV28 with TRBJ2-2; 8 positions match TRBD2. The V gene end was trimmed by 7 bases and the J gene end by 5 bases; junction bases not matched to a gene: 6. Germline V gene data show CDR1 as MDHEN and CDR2 as SYDVKM. The CDR3 sequence is 14 residues long. CDR3 nucleotides: TGTGCCAGCATGGGACTAGGTAGAACCGGGGAGCTGTTTTTT. Protein: CASMGLGRTGELFF.

This clonotype was counted ten times or more. The V and J genes are TRBV7-8 and TRBJ2-5, with D perhaps TRBD2 (6 bases). Germline V gene sequence: CDR1 SGHVS, CDR2 FQNEAQ. CDR3 length: 17 residues. V lost 4 bases and J lost 2, with 20 bases in between. CDR3 region: CASSSYDGRLEQETQYF. The CDR3 DNA is TGTGCCAGCAGCTCCTACGACGGACGACTAGAACAAGAGACCCAGTACTTC. The full variable domain, in which reference TRBV7-8 and TRBJ2-5 provide the parts outside the CDR3, is GAGVSQSPRYKVAKRGQDVALRCDPISGHVSLFWYQQALGQGPEFLTYFQNEAQLDKSGLPSDRFFAERPEGSVSTLKIQRTQQEDSAVYLCASSSYDGRLEQETQYFGPGTRLLVL.

This clonotype was counted many times. The CDR3 sequence is CASTTRTANSPLHF. The CDR3 DNA reads TGTGCCAGCACCACTAGGACAGCTAATTCACCCCTCCACTTT. The V and J genes are TRBV3-1 and TRBJ1-6, with D perhaps TRBD1 (6 bases). CDR3 length equals 14 residues. The V gene's germline CDR1 is LGHDT and CDR2 YNNKEL (reference sequence). V was clipped by 7 bases and J by 6 bases, with 13 bases between them.

J is TRBJ1-2 and V is TRBV19, with TRBD1 identical over 12 bases. Germline V gene data show CDR1 as LNHDA and CDR2 as SQIVND (reference sequence). V was pared by 6 bases and J by 6 bases, with 8 bases of the junction left unmatched. CDR3 length: 15 amino acids. The CDR3 is CASSTGTGGDHGYTF. The CDR3, as DNA: TGTGCCAGTAGCACCGGGACAGGGGGCGATCATGGCTACACCTTC. The full variable domain, in which reference TRBV19 and TRBJ1-2 provide the parts outside the CDR3, is DGGITQSPKYLFRKEGQNVTLSCEQNLNHDAMYWYRQDPGQGLRLIYYSQIVNDFQKGDIAEGYSVSREKKESFPLTVTSAQKNPTAFYLCASSTGTGGDHGYTFGSGTRLTVV.